Listed here are 22 T cell receptor beta chains from one sample, sequenced in a study of regulatory T cells in long-lasting Graves disease. This sample's time point: newly diagnosed GD, antithyroid drugs for less than 3 months. Making the TCR library involved RNA that had been extracted from PBMCs. Arm-PCR of CDR3 regions and iRepertoire HTBI primers were the basis on which TCR beta libraries were built. TCRdb independently ran MiXCR on the multiplex PCR reads; one entry per CDR3 protein. The sample has hundreds of thousands of distinct CDR3 sequences, around a sixth seen once. The sample here was peripheral blood mononuclear cells (PBMCs), taken at new diagnosis, from a patient treated with antithyroid drugs. These receptor sequences come from a female donor with Graves disease.

This clonotype was recorded at least ten times. The chain couples TRBV19 to TRBJ1-1; D unresolved. The V gene lost 6 bases and the J gene lost 1 base, with 15 bases spanning the gap. Germline CDR1 is LNHDA and CDR2 is SQIVND (reference sequence). The CDR3 spans 15 residues. The CDR3 nucleotides read TGTGCCAGTAGGACGAGTTGGGTAGGGAACACTGAAGCTTTCTTT. It translates to CASRTSWVGNTEAFF.

This clonotype was detected a few times. The chain recombines TRBV13 with TRBJ2-3; D perhaps matches TRBD1 (6 bases). Germline V gene lookup returns CDR1 PRHDT and CDR2 FYEKMQ (reference sequence). The CDR3 runs 16 residues. V was shortened by 5 bases and J by 4 bases, with 19 bases between the two germline ends. The CDR3 DNA reads as TGTGCCAGCAGCACCCACGCGCCTGGGGGCGCAGATACGCAGTATTTT. It yields the protein CASSTHAPGGADTQYF.

This clonotype occurred a few times. The CDR3 reads CASSPRQGIFTDTQYF. Written as DNA, the CDR3 is TGTGCCAGTAGCCCTCGACAGGGAATCTTCACAGATACGCAGTATTTT. This rearrangement joins TRBV19 to TRBJ2-3; TRBD1 matches at 7 bases. The CDR3 extends over 16 amino acids. Germline-derived CDR1 and CDR2 are LNHDA and SQIVND (reference sequence). V shed 6 bases and J 2 bases; nucleotides not matched to a gene: 11.

This clonotype showed up many times. J is TRBJ2-5 and V is TRBV7-2, with D perhaps given as TRBD1 or TRBD2 (5 bases each). Germline V gives CDR1 SGHTA, CDR2 FQGNSA. This CDR3 is built from 15 residues. Trimming shortened V by 0 bases and J by 4 bases, and 12 bases separated the two germline ends. The CDR3 region has the DNA TGTGCCAGCAGCTTAGCGGGGGAGACGGGAGAGACCCAGTACTTC. Amino acid sequence: CASSLAGETGETQYF.

The V and J genes are TRBV14 and TRBJ2-3; 9 bases are a match to TRBD2. CDR3 size: 17 residues. CDR1 and CDR2 from the germline V gene are SGHDN and FVKESK. V gave up 8 bases and J gave up 2 bases; unmatched junction bases: 14. CDR3 in amino acids: CASGRGATSGPTDTQYF. As DNA, the CDR3 is TGTGCCAGCGGGCGGGGAGCGACTAGCGGTCCCACAGATACGCAGTATTTT.

Turning to this clonotype: A far more abundant clone sits one base away, making this likely a read error. The J gene is TRBJ2-3, the V gene TRBV12-3 or TRBV12-4; the D is unclear. The CDR3 is 17 residues long. Between the trimmed V and J ends, which lost 5 bases and 0 bases, there was a span of 18 bases. The CDR3 loop reads CASSESSGRRSTDTQYF. CDR3 in DNA: TGTGCCAGCAGTGAGTCGTCCGGCAGAAGAAGCACAGATACGCAGTATTTT.

The table lists this clonotype with many counts. The rearrangement links TRBV4-2 to TRBJ1-5, with D perhaps matching TRBD1 (6 bases). Trimming took off 9 bases at V and 0 bases at J, with 15 bases between the two ends. CDR3 length: 15 amino acids. Germline V gene data show CDR1 as LGHNA and CDR2 as YNFKEQ. DNA of the CDR3: TGTGCCAGTTCGGGACAACTTGATAGCAATCAGCCCCAGCATTTT. Translating it yields CASSGQLDSNQPQHF.

This clonotype showed up many times. The chain is built from TRBV9 and TRBJ1-1; possibly TRBD1 for D (5 bases). CDR3 length equals 16 residues. V was clipped by 4 bases and J by 0 bases, with 16 bases between them. Germline CDR1 is SGDLS and CDR2 is YYNGEE. The CDR3 region is CASSPGAGQLNTEAFF. The CDR3 DNA is TGTGCCAGCAGCCCCGGGGCAGGGCAATTGAACACTGAAGCTTTCTTT.

This rearrangement joins TRBV25-1 to TRBJ2-1; 10 nucleotides line up with TRBD2. Germline V CDR1 and CDR2: MGHDK, SYGVNS. CDR3 length: 19 residues. The V gene end was trimmed by 3 bases and the J gene end by 2 bases; junction bases not matched to a gene: 13. CDR3 DNA sequence: TGTGCCAGCAGTGAGGGGGGGGGTAGCGGGAGGATAGCCTACAATGAGCAGTTCTTC. Protein: CASSEGGGSGRIAYNEQFF.

This clonotype was counted ten times or more. The rearrangement links TRBV5-1 to TRBJ2-1; TRBD2 matches 7 bases. Germline values: CDR1 SGHRS, CDR2 YFSETQ. This CDR3 has 17 amino acids. With 3 bases clipped from V and 9 bases from J, the junction kept 18 bases outside the gene matches. Here the CDR3 DNA reads TGCGCCAGCAGCTCCTTCCCCGCTGGCGGGAGAACCGGTGAGCAGTTCTTC. Its translation: CASSSFPAGGRTGEQFF. Looking up the rest from reference TRBV5-1 and TRBJ2-1 gives the full variable domain: KAGVTQTPRYLIKTRGQQVTLSCSPISGHRSVSWYQQTPGQGLQFLFEYFSETQRNKGNFPGRFSGRQFSNSRSEMNVSTLELGDSALYLCASSSFPAGGRTGEQFFGPGTRLTVL.

The CDR3 sequence: CASSHHETGNTGELFF. For the CDR3, the DNA is TGTGCCAGCAGCCATCACGAGACAGGGAATACCGGGGAGCTGTTTTTT. The chain joins TRBV6-4 to TRBJ2-2; 7 bases agree with TRBD1. J gave up 5 bases and V 6 bases, and 12 bases lay outside the gene matches. This CDR3 has 16 residues. Looked up from germline, CDR1 is MRHNA and CDR2 is SNTAGT.

Note on this clonotype: This clone may be a read error of a much larger clone one base away. The V call is TRBV5-5, the J call TRBJ1-3; no firm D call. CDR1 and CDR2 from the germline V gene are SGHKS and YYEKEE (reference sequence). CDR3 length: 14 residues. The CDR3 DNA reads TGTGCCAGCAGCTTGGACCTCTCTGGAAACACCATATGTTTT. Encoded protein: CASSLDLSGNTICF.

In its sample, this clonotype was seen a few times. The genes are TRBV6-2 or TRBV6-3 and TRBJ2-6, with D hard to call. Trimming took off 6 bases at V and 1 base at J, with 7 bases between the two ends. CDR1 and CDR2 from the germline V gene are MNHEY and SVGEGT. The CDR3 contains 14 residues. The CDR3 protein is CASSLMSGANVLTF. CDR3 nucleotides: TGTGCCAGCAGCCTAATGTCTGGGGCCAACGTCCTGACTTTC.

The table lists this clonotype with many counts. V and J are TRBV3-1 and TRBJ1-1; tentative D call: TRBD1 (6 bases). Germline lookup yields CDR1 LGHDT and CDR2 YNNKEL (reference sequence). Trimming pared 10 bases from V and 1 base from J, leaving 16 bases between. This CDR3 has 14 amino acids. The CDR3: CATSSGRGNTEAFF. CDR3 DNA: TGTGCCACCTCCTCGGGCAGGGGGAACACTGAAGCTTTCTTT.

The chain carries TRBV6-4 and TRBJ2-3; 9 bases fit TRBD2. The CDR3 is 14 amino acids. After removal of 6 bases from V and 4 bases from J, the junction contained 5 bases not matched to a gene. From germline, CDR1 is MRHNA and CDR2 SNTAGT. The CDR3 sequence: CASSPSGDSDTQYF. The CDR3 nucleotides read TGTGCCAGCAGCCCTAGCGGGGACTCAGATACGCAGTATTTT.

This clonotype has ten or more counts. The V call is TRBV12-3 or TRBV12-4, the J call TRBJ1-2; 7 nucleotides agree with TRBD1. There are 15 residues in the CDR3. The trim removed 6 bases at V and 2 bases at J, leaving 9 bases unmatched. Written as DNA, the CDR3 is TGTGCCAGCAGAGCCGACAGGGTGGGGAACTATGGCTACACCTTC. It specifies CASRADRVGNYGYTF.

The sample holds a few counts of this clonotype. The rearrangement links TRBV29-1 to TRBJ2-5, with no clear D. Germline CDR1 reads SQVTM; CDR2 reads ANQGSEA. V was cut by 5 bases and J by 1 base, with 8 bases left in between. The CDR3 length is 12 residues. CDR3 nucleotide sequence: TGCAGCGTTTCCCCGACCCAAGAGACCCAGTACTTC. The encoded protein is CSVSPTQETQYF.

Ten or more counts support this clonotype. The chain employs TRBV10-3 and TRBJ1-3; D gene ambiguous. The CDR3 spans 16 residues. Deletions cut 0 bases from V and 0 bases from J, with 9 bases between. CDR1 and CDR2 from the germline V gene are ENHRY and SYGVKD. The CDR3 spells CAISESKLLSGNTIYF. DNA for the CDR3: TGTGCCATCAGTGAGTCGAAGCTTCTCTCTGGAAACACCATATATTTT.

This clonotype occurred once. This clone may be a read error of a much larger clone one base away. The rearrangement joins TRBV30 to TRBJ1-5; D perhaps matches TRBD1 (5 bases). The CDR3 loop spans 13 amino acids. Germline CDR1 is GTSNPN and CDR2 is SVGIG (reference sequence). V was cut by 0 bases and J by 5 bases, with 8 bases left in between. The CDR3 bases are TGTGCCTGGAGTGTAATAGGGGATCAGCCCCAGCATTTT. Translating gives CAWSVIGDQPQHF.

There are many counts of this clonotype. The chain has TRBV6-1 and TRBJ2-1; tentatively, D is TRBD2 (7 bases). V gave up 6 bases and J gave up 4 bases, with 22 bases separating them. Germline CDR1 and CDR2: MNHNS and SASEGT. This CDR3 spans 17 amino acids. The CDR3 region is CASSPYIRGGSYNEQFF. The DNA for the CDR3 is TGTGCCAGCAGCCCATACATCAGGGGAGGGTCGTACAATGAGCAGTTCTTC.

This clonotype was observed many times. The chain recombines TRBV20-1 with TRBJ1-3, with TRBD1 matching 12 bases. Germline CDR1 is DFQATT and CDR2 is SNEGSKA (reference sequence). After removal of 5 bases from V and 3 bases from J, the junction contained 2 bases not matched to a gene. The CDR3 runs to 14 residues. Here the CDR3 reads CSAGTGGGGNTIYF. CDR3 DNA sequence: TGCAGTGCTGGGACAGGGGGCGGTGGAAACACCATATATTTT.

This clonotype was recorded a few times. A read error may explain this, as a much larger clone is one base away. The genes are TRBV20-1 and TRBJ2-7, with D perhaps TRBD1 (7 bases). CDR1 DFQATT and CDR2 SNEGSKA come from the germline V gene (reference sequence). The CDR3 has 15 residues. Deletions cut 4 bases from V and 1 base from J, with 17 bases between. Here the CDR3 DNA reads TGCAGTGCTATGGATGGGGCAGGGGGGTCCTACGAGCAGTACTTC. The encoded protein is CSAMDGAGGSYEQYF.